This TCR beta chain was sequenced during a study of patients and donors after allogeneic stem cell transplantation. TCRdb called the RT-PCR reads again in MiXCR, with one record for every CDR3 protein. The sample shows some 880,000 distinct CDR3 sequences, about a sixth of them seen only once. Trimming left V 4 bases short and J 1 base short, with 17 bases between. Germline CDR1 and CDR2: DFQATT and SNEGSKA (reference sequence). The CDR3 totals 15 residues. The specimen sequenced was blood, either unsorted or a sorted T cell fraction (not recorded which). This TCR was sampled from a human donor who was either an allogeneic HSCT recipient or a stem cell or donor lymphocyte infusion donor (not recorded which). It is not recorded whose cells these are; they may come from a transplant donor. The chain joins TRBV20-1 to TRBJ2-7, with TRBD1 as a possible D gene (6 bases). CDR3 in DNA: TGCAGTGCTAAACCCACAGGGTCAGGGTCCTACGAGCAGTACTTC. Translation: CSAKPTGSGSYEQYF.